The source of this T cell receptor (beta chain) is a study of cytomegalovirus exposure and HLA in healthy donors. Study-wide points: Earlier results showed most TCR beta V segments being productive about 87% or about 30% of the time. Later analysis identified about 17,000 TCR beta sequences associated with HLA alleles, using a false discovery rate threshold of 0.05. Approximately 160 TCR beta chains were listed as cytomegalovirus-associated. There were reportedly fewer N-insertions in an Asian-associated ancestry cluster than the approximately 670-donor mean, in a later analysis.

Note on this clone: Its target is unknown.

Amplification used 60 Vbeta primers and 13 Jbeta primers. Produced via immunoSEQ multiplex PCR; TCRdb's table is partial and in-frame only. This sample has approximately 110,000 clones, with 70% found just once. Trimming stripped 6 bases from V and 8 bases from J, with 14 bases between. The CDR3 loop spans 13 amino acids. Germline loops: CDR1 LNHDA, CDR2 SQIVND (reference sequence). The sample consisted of PBMCs. The TCR was taken from a young man in good health and CMV-seropositive. The chain recombines TRBV19 with TRBJ1-5; D is perhaps TRBD1 (6 bases). Here the CDR3 reads CASSGQSLEPQHF. DNA for the CDR3: TGTGCCAGTAGCGGACAGTCTTTGGAGCCCCAGCATTTT. Filled out from reference TRBV19 and TRBJ1-5, the complete variable domain reads DGGITQSPKYLFRKEGQNVTLSCEQNLNHDAMYWYRQDPGQGLRLIYYSQIVNDFQKGDIAEGYSVSREKKESFPLTVTSAQKNPTAFYLCASSGQSLEPQHFGDGTRLSIL.